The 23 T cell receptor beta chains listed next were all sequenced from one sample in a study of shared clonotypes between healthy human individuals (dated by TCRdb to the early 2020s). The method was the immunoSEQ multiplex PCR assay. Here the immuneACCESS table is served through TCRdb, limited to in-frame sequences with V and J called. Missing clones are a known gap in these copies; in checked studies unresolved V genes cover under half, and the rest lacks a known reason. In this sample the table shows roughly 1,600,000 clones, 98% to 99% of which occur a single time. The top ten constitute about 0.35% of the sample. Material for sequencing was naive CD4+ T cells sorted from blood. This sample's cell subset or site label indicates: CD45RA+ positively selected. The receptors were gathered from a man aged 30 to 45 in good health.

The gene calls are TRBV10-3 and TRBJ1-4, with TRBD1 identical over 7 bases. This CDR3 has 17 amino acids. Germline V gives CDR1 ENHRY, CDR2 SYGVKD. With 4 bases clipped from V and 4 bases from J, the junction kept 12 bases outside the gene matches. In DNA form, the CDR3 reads TGTGCCATCAGTGCCGGGACAGCCTCAAATCTTAATGAAAAACTGTTTTTT. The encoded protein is CAISAGTASNLNEKLFF.

The CDR3 region is CASSLAGSSTDTQYF. As DNA, the CDR3 is TGTGCCAGCAGCCTAGCGGGGAGTTCCACAGATACGCAGTATTTT. The chain combines TRBV28 with TRBJ2-3; 9 nucleotides line up with TRBD2. CDR1 and CDR2 (germline): MDHEN, SYDVKM. Trimming cost V 6 bases and J 2 bases; bases outside gene matches: 6. The CDR3 spans 15 residues. Together with reference TRBV28 and TRBJ2-3, the CDR3 gives the full variable domain: DVKVTQSSRYLVKRTGEKVFLECVQDMDHENMFWYRQDPGLGLRLIYFSYDVKMKEKGDIPEGYSVSREKKERFSLILESASTNQTSMYLCASSLAGSSTDTQYFGPGTRLTVL.

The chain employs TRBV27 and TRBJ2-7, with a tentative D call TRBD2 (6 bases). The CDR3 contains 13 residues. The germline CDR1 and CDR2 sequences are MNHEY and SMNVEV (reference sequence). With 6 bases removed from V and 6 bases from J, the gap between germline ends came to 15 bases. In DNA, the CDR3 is TGTGCCAGCAGCAGGAGGGGTGGGGTCGAGCAGTACTTC. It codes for CASSRRGGVEQYF.

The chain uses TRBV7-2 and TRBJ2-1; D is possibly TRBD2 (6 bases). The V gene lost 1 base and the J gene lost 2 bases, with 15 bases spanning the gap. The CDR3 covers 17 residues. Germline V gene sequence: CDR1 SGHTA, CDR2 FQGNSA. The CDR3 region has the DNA TGTGCCAGCAGCTTAGATGGAGGGAGGACTACCTACAATGAGCAGTTCTTC. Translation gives CASSLDGGRTTYNEQFF.

The CDR3 protein is CSVGEGQETQYF. CDR3 sequence (DNA): TGCAGCGTTGGAGAAGGCCAAGAGACCCAGTACTTC. The rearrangement uses TRBV29-1 and TRBJ2-5, with D unclear. V lost 4 bases and J lost 1, with 7 bases in between. This CDR3 comprises 12 residues. Per germline, CDR1 SQVTM and CDR2 ANQGSEA.

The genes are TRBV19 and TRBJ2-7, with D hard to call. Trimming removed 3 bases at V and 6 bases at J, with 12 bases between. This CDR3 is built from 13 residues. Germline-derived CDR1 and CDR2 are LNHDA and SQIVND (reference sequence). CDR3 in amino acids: CASSMSTRGEQYF. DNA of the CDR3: TGTGCCAGTAGTATGTCTACCCGCGGCGAGCAGTACTTC. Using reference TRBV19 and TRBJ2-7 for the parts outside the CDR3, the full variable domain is DGGITQSPKYLFRKEGQNVTLSCEQNLNHDAMYWYRQDPGQGLRLIYYSQIVNDFQKGDIAEGYSVSREKKESFPLTVTSAQKNPTAFYLCASSMSTRGEQYFGPGTRLTVT.

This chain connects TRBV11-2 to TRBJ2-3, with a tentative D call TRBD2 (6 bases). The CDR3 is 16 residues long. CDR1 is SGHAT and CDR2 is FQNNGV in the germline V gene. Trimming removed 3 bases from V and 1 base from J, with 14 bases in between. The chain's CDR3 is CASSFNGGAGTDTQYF. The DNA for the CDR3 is TGTGCCAGCAGCTTCAACGGCGGGGCGGGCACAGATACGCAGTATTTT.

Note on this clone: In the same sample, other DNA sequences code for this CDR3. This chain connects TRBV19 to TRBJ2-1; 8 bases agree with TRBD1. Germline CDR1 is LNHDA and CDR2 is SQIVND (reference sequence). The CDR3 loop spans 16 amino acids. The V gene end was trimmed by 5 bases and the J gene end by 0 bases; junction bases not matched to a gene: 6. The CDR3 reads CASSLRTGSSYNEQFF. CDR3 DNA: TGTGCCAGTAGTCTGAGGACAGGGAGCTCCTACAATGAGCAGTTCTTC.

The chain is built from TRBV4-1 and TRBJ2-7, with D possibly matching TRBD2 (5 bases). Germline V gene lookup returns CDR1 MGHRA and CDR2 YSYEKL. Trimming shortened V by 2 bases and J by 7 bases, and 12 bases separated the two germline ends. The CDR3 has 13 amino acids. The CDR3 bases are TGCGCCAGCAGCCAATCGGACTTGGAAGAGCAGTACTTC. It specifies CASSQSDLEEQYF.

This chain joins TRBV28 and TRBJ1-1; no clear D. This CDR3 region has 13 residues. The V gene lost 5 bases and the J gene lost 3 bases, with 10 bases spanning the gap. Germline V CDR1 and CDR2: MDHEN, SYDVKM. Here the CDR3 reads CASSPPPHTEAFF. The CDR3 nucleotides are TGTGCCAGCAGTCCTCCCCCCCACACTGAAGCTTTCTTT.

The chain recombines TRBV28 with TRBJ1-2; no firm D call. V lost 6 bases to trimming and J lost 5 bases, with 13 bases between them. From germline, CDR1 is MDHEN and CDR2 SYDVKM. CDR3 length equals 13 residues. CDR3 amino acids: CASRSGMAYGYTF. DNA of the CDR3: TGTGCCAGCAGATCCGGGATGGCTTATGGCTACACCTTC.

DNA for the CDR3: TGTGCCAGCAGCGTCCAGGGGGCAAATGAGCAGTTCTTC. As protein: CASSVQGANEQFF. V is TRBV9 and J is TRBJ2-1; TRBD1 matches 8 bases. Trimming removed 2 bases from V and 7 bases from J; junction bases left unmatched: 2. The CDR3 sequence is 13 residues long. Germline V CDR1 and CDR2: SGDLS, YYNGEE.

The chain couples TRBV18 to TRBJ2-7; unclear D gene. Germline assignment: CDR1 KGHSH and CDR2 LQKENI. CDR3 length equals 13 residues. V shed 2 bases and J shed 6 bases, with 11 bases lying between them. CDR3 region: CASSPKVPGEQYF. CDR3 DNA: TGTGCCAGCTCACCAAAAGTGCCGGGCGAGCAGTACTTC.

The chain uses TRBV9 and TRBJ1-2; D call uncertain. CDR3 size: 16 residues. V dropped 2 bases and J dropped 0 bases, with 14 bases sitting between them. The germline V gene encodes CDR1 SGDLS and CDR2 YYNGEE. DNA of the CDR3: TGTGCCAGCAGCGTTCGTTCGACACCGTCTAACTATGGCTACACCTTC. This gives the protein CASSVRSTPSNYGYTF.

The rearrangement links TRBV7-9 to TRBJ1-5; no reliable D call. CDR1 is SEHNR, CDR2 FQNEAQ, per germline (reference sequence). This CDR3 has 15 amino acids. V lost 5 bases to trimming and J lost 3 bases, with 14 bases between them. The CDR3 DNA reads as TGTGCCAGCAGCCTGGAGGGAGGGCCCAATCAGCCCCAGCATTTT. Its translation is CASSLEGGPNQPQHF.

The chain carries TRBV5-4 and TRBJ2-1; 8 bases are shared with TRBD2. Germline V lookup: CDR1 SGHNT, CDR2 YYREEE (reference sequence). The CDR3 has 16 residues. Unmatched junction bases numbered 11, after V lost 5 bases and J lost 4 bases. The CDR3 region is CASSSETGTRYNEQFF. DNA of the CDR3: TGTGCCAGCAGTTCCGAGACCGGGACTAGATACAATGAGCAGTTCTTC.

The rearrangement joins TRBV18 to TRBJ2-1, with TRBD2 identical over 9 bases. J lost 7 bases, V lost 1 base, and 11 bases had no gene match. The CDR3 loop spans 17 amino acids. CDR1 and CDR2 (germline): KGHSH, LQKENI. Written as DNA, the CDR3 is TGTGCCAGCTCACCACTCCCCCTAGCGGGGACGACAAATGAGCAGTTCTTC. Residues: CASSPLPLAGTTNEQFF.

CDR3 protein: CASTTGLPNTGELFF. The CDR3 bases are TGTGCCAGCACGACAGGACTTCCGAACACCGGGGAGCTGTTTTTT. The gene calls are TRBV6-5 and TRBJ2-2; TRBD1 might be the D (6 bases). CDR1 and CDR2 from the germline V gene are MNHEY and SVGAGI. V was pared by 7 bases and J by 0 bases, with 12 bases between. The CDR3 has 15 amino acids.

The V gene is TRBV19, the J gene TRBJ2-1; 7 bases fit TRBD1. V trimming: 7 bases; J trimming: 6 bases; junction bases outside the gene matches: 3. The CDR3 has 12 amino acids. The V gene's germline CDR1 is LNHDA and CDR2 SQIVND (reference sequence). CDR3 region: CASTRTGNEQFF. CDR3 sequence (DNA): TGTGCCAGTACCCGGACAGGCAATGAGCAGTTCTTC.

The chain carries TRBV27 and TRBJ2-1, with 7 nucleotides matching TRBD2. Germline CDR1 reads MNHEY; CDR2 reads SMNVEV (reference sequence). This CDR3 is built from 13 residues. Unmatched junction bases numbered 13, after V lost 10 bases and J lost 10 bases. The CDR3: CATQTIAGWEQFF. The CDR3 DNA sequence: TGTGCCACCCAGACCATAGCGGGTTGGGAGCAGTTCTTC.

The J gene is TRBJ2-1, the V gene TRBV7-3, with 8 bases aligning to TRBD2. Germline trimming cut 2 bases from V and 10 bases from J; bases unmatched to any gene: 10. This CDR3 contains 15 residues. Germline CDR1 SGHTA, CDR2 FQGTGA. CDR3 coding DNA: TGTGCCAGCAGCTTAGACGGGAGGGCCCTCGGAGAGCAGTTCTTC. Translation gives CASSLDGRALGEQFF.

CDR3 sequence reads: CASSPRQTSTDTQYF. CDR3 coding DNA: TGTGCCAGCTCACCACGGCAGACTAGCACAGATACGCAGTATTTT. V usage is TRBV18 and J usage is TRBJ2-3; D gene uncertain. Germline V gene lookup returns CDR1 KGHSH and CDR2 LQKENI. The CDR3 length is 15 residues. V lost 1 base to trimming and J lost 0 bases, with 8 bases between them.

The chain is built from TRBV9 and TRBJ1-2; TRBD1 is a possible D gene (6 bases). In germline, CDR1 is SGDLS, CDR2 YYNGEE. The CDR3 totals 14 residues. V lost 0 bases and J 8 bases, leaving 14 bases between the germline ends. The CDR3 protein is CASSVVEGGGGYTF. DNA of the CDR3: TGTGCCAGCAGCGTAGTGGAGGGGGGTGGCGGCTACACCTTC.